The source of this TCR beta chain is a study of blood T cell repertoires in COVID-19. Study background: Samples taken during acute and convalescent COVID-19 were collected in the United States, Italy and Spain. The analysed material was cDNA or gDNA that came from T cells, B-cell-depleted T cells, or PBMCs.

Original processing notes: Estimation of nucleated cell counts was performed using reference gene primer amplification. The repertoire was sequenced with immunoSEQ multiplex PCR; TCRdb's copy has only in-frame clones and lacks some. V and J calls and clone size come straight from that table; D and trimming were deduced from the DNA. The data hold roughly 170,000 clones, with around 87% observed a single time. Germline lookup yields CDR1 MNHEY and CDR2 SVGEGT. V gave up 6 bases and J gave up 2 bases, with 16 bases separating them. The CDR3 consists of 15 residues. The origin of this receptor is a woman aged 18-29 years who had recovered from COVID-19. The chain joins TRBV6-2 or TRBV6-3 to TRBJ1-2, with a tentative D call TRBD1 (6 bases). What was sequenced was peripheral blood. CDR3 sequence (DNA): TGTGCCAGCAGCCAAGGAAGGGGGATGAACTATGGCTACACCTTC. It encodes CASSQGRGMNYGYTF.